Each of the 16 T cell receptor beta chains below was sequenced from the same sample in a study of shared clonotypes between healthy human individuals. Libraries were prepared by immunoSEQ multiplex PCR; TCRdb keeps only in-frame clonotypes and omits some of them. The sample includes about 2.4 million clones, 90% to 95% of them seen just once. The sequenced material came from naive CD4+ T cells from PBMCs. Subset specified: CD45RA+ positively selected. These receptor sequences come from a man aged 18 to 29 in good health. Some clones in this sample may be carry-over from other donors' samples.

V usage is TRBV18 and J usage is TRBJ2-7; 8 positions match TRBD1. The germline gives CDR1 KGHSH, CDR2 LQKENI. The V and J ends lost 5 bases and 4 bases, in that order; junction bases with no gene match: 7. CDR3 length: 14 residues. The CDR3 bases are TGTGCCAGCTCAGAGACAGGGGCATGGTACGAGCAGTACTTC. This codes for CASSETGAWYEQYF.

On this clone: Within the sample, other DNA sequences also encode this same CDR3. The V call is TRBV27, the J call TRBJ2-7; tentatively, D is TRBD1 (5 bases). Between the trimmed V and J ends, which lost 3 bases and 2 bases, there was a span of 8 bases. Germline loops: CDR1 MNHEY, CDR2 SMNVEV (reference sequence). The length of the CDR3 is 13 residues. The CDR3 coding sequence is TGTGCCAGCAGTTTGCAGGGAACCTACGAGCAGTACTTC. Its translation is CASSLQGTYEQYF.

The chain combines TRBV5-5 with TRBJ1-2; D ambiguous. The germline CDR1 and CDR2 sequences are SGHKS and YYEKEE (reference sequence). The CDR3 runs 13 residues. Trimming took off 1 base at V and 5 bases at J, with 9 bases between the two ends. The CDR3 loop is CASSLNGPYGYTF. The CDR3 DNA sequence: TGTGCCAGCAGCTTGAACGGCCCTTATGGCTACACCTTC. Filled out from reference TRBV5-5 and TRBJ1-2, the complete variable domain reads DAGVTQSPTHLIKTRGQQVTLRCSPISGHKSVSWYQQVLGQGPQFIFQYYEKEERGRGNFPDRFSARQFPNYSSELNVNALLLGDSALYLCASSLNGPYGYTFGSGTRLTVV.

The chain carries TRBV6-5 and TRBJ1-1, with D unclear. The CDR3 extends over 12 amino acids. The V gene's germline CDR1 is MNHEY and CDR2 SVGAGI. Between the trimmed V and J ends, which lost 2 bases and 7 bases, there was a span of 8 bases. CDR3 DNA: TGTGCCAGCAGTTACGGTAGGAGTGAAGCTTTCTTT. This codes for CASSYGRSEAFF.

The CDR3 DNA follows: TGCGCCAGCAGCCAAGAAAGGAAGGTCTTCTATGGCTACACCTTC. Protein sequence: CASSQERKVFYGYTF. The J gene is TRBJ1-2, the V gene TRBV4-3; unclear D gene. The ends were cut back, 0 bases at V and 4 bases at J, with 12 bases in the middle. Per the germline V gene, CDR1 is LGHNA and CDR2 is YSLEER. The CDR3 is 15 residues long.

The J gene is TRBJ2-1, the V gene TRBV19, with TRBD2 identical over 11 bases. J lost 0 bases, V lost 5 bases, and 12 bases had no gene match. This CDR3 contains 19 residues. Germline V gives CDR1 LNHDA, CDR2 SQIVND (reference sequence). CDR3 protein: CASSAGLAGGPSSYNEQFF. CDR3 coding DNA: TGTGCCAGTAGTGCTGGTCTAGCGGGAGGCCCCAGCTCCTACAATGAGCAGTTCTTC.

The DNA for the CDR3 is TGTGCCAGCAGCAAGGGGTTCAACTATGGCTACACCTTC. Its protein is CASSKGFNYGYTF. The gene calls are TRBV9 and TRBJ1-2; the D gene is possibly TRBD1 (5 bases). The CDR3 sequence is 13 residues long. V lost 4 bases and J 2 bases, leaving 9 bases between the germline ends. From germline, CDR1 is SGDLS and CDR2 YYNGEE.

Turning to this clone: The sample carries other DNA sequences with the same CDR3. The CDR3 reads CASSSQGARTEAFF. The CDR3 DNA is TGTGCCAGCAGTTCACAGGGGGCTAGGACTGAAGCTTTCTTT. V gene TRBV28 combines with J gene TRBJ1-1, with 9 bases lining up with TRBD1. Trimming took 4 bases from V and 5 from J; bases not matched to a gene: 5. Germline V gene data show CDR1 as MDHEN and CDR2 as SYDVKM. The CDR3 runs to 14 residues.

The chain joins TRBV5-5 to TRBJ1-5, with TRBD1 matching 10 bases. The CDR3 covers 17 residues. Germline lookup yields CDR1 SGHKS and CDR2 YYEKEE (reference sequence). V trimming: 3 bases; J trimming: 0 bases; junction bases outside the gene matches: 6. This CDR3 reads CASSSRDRGVSNQPQHF. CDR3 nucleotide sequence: TGTGCCAGCAGCTCCCGGGACAGGGGAGTTAGCAATCAGCCCCAGCATTTT.

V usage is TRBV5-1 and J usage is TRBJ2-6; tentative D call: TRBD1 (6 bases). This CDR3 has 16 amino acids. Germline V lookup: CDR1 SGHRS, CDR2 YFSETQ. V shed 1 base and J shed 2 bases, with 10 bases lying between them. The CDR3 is CASSLPGAAGANVLTF. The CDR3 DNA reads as TGCGCCAGCAGCTTGCCAGGGGCGGCTGGGGCCAACGTCCTGACTTTC.

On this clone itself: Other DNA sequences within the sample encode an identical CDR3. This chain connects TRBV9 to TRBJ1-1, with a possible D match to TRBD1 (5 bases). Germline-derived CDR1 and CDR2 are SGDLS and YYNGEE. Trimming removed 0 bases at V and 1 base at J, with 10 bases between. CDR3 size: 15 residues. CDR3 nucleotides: TGTGCCAGCAGCGTAGATGGACAACAGAACACTGAAGCTTTCTTT. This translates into CASSVDGQQNTEAFF.

DNA of the CDR3: TGTGCCAGTATGCCCTCGGACAGACTGAATTCACCCCTCCACTTT. Protein product: CASMPSDRLNSPLHF. The chain employs TRBV19 and TRBJ1-6, with a possible D match to TRBD1 (6 bases). The germline V gene encodes CDR1 LNHDA and CDR2 SQIVND (reference sequence). The CDR3 is made up of 15 amino acids. Trimming cost V 7 bases and J 7 bases, with 17 bases left between them.

CDR3 region: CASSLGDRGGETQYF. The CDR3 nucleotides are TGCGCCAGCAGCTTGGGGGACAGGGGAGGAGAGACCCAGTACTTC. The V call is TRBV5-1, the J call TRBJ2-5; 10 nucleotides line up with TRBD1. Germline-derived CDR1 and CDR2 are SGHRS and YFSETQ. V shed 0 bases, J shed 4 bases, and the junction held 3 bases outside the gene matches. This CDR3 comprises 15 residues. The full variable domain, in which reference TRBV5-1 and TRBJ2-5 provide the parts outside the CDR3, is KAGVTQTPRYLIKTRGQQVTLSCSPISGHRSVSWYQQTPGQGLQFLFEYFSETQRNKGNFPGRFSGRQFSNSRSEMNVSTLELGDSALYLCASSLGDRGGETQYFGPGTRLLVL.

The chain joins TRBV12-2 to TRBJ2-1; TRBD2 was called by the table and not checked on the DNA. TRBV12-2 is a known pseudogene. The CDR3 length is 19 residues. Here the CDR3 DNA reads TGTGCAAGTCGCTTGGAAGGCCGAGAGAGGGTAAGCTCCTACAATGAGCAGTTCTTC. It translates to CASRLEGRERVSSYNEQFF.

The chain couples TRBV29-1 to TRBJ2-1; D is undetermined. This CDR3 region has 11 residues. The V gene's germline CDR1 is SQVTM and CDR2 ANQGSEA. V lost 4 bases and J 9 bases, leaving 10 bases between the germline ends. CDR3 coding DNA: TGCAGCGTTGTCCCATCCCGTGAGCAGTTCTTC. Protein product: CSVVPSREQFF.

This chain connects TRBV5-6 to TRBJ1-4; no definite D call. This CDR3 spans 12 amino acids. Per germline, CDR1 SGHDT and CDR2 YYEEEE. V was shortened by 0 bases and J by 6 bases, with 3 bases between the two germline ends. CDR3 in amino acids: CASSLVDEKLFF. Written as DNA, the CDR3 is TGTGCCAGCAGCTTGGTTGATGAAAAACTGTTTTTT.